This T cell receptor (beta chain) was obtained from a study of shared clonotypes between healthy human individuals. Study conclusions and caveats: As a rule, naive subsets had a larger estimated richness than memory subsets.

CDR3 size: 15 residues. The germline V gene has CDR1 SGHTA and CDR2 FQGNSA. Trimming stripped 7 bases from V and 1 base from J, with 17 bases between. Of note for this clone: The antigen remains unidentified.

Study donors comprised healthy, HIV-negative adults devoid of recent acute infection or vaccination. Clones were sequenced by immunoSEQ multiplex PCR, and TCRdb holds only the in-frame ones, with some missing. This sample has 1,500,000 or so clones, with 98% found just once. The chain combines TRBV7-2 with TRBJ2-7, with D perhaps matching TRBD1 (6 bases). The origin of this receptor is a man aged 30 to 39 in good health. Sequencing was performed on naive CD4+ T cells sorted from blood. Subset specified: CD45RA+ positively selected. Here the CDR3 reads CASTFRADSSYEQYF. CDR3 DNA sequence: TGTGCCAGCACGTTCCGGGCGGACAGTTCCTACGAGCAGTACTTC.